This T cell receptor beta chain came from a study of cytomegalovirus exposure and HLA in healthy donors. The protocol was immunoSEQ multiplex PCR, while the TCRdb copy is restricted to in-frame clones and leaves out a portion. This sample has 250,000 or so clones, with less than 90% found just once. CDR3 length: 15 residues. J lost 1 base, V lost 4 bases, and 5 bases had no gene match. Looked up from germline, CDR1 is MDHEN and CDR2 is SYDVKM. This chain uses TRBV28 with TRBJ1-1, with TRBD1 matching over 8 bases. Sequencing was performed on PBMCs. This TCR came from a man aged 18 to 29 in good health and CMV-seropositive. The CDR3 nucleotides are TGTGCCAGCAGTTCCCTCGGACAGGGGAACACTGAAGCTTTCTTT. This sequence encodes CASSSLGQGNTEAFF.